These 4 T cell receptor beta chains were all obtained from the same sample, sequenced in a study of post-analysis software for immune sequencing data. Their antigens are not known. Study-wide findings and caveats: About 5 TRBV segments were more frequent in patients than controls; TRBV5-6, TRBV5-1 and TRBV20-1 belonged to this group.

Unique molecular identifiers were present in the TCR beta cDNA libraries. One entry per CDR3 protein, called by TCRdb with MiXCR from the PCR reads. The profile covers 380,000 or so distinct CDR3 sequences, with less than 40% appearing a single time and about an eighth taken by the ten largest. Specimen: blood. The receptor set was obtained from a girl between 5 and 17 years old with multiple sclerosis.

The chain has TRBV20-1 and TRBJ1-1; D call uncertain. The V gene's germline CDR1 is DFQATT and CDR2 SNEGSKA (reference sequence). Trimming took 4 bases from V and 0 from J, leaving 12 bases between them. The CDR3 is 14 amino acids. CDR3 protein: CSAMSPTMNTEAFF. As DNA, the CDR3 is TGCAGTGCTATGAGCCCGACTATGAACACTGAAGCTTTCTTT.

The V and J genes are TRBV7-8 and TRBJ1-6; possible D gene TRBD1, 6 bases. CDR1 is SGHVS and CDR2 is FQNEAQ in the germline V gene. Trimming removed 4 bases from V and 7 bases from J, with 14 bases in between. The CDR3 spans 15 residues. This chain's CDR3 is CASSSRQEGNSPLHF. The CDR3 nucleotides are TGTGCCAGCAGCTCCAGACAGGAGGGAAATTCACCCCTCCACTTT.

This clonotype has more than one count but fewer than ten. This chain links TRBV20-1 with TRBJ2-7; TRBD2 agrees at 8 bases. V was clipped by 3 bases and J by 4 bases; unmatched bases: 8. CDR3 size: 14 residues. CDR1 and CDR2 (germline): DFQATT, SNEGSKA (reference sequence). CDR3 amino acids: CSARSVAGFYEQYF. As DNA, the CDR3 is TGCAGTGCTAGGTCGGTAGCGGGGTTTTACGAGCAGTACTTC.

The rearrangement links TRBV29-1 to TRBJ1-5; TRBD1 matches at 9 bases. The V gene end was trimmed by 4 bases and the J gene end by 7 bases; junction bases not matched to a gene: 2. CDR3 length: 12 amino acids. The germline V gene has CDR1 SQVTM and CDR2 ANQGSEA. CDR3 sequence: CSVGDREQPQHF. CDR3 in DNA: TGCAGCGTTGGGGACAGGGAACAGCCCCAGCATTTT.